These T cell receptor beta chains were read from a single sample in a study of T cell responses to AZD1222 COVID-19 vaccine. Method: immunoSEQ multiplex PCR; TCRdb's copy keeps in-frame clones and lacks some. The top ten clones hold 6.9% of a sample with 150,000 or so clones, about nine tenths of them seen once. The sequencing used peripheral blood, collected after recovery from COVID-19. The receptors derive from an adult who had recovered from COVID-19. Both conserved end residues are part of each CDR3. A D gene is named only where the DNA matches it firmly.

V gene	J gene	D gene	CDR3 protein	CDR3 DNA
TRBV28	TRBJ1-3	.	CASSLYPEGSGSGNTIYF	TGTGCCAGCAGTTTATATCCTGAAGGGTCGGGCTCTGGAAACACCATATATTTT
TRBV7-9	TRBJ2-1	TRBD2	CASSFASGHDGRNEQFF	TGTGCCAGCAGCTTTGCTAGCGGGCACGACGGCCGCAATGAGCAGTTCTTC
TRBV9	TRBJ2-1	.	CASSVEARNEQFF	TGTGCCAGCAGCGTAGAGGCCCGGAATGAGCAGTTCTTC
TRBV4-1	TRBJ1-5	.	CASSQGYGSSNQPQHF	TGCGCCAGCAGCCAAGGGTACGGCTCTAGCAATCAGCCCCAGCATTTT
TRBV18	TRBJ2-1	TRBD2	CASSLGSGRGSYNEQFF	TGTGCCAGCTCCCTAGGCAGCGGGAGGGGTTCCTACAATGAGCAGTTCTTC
TRBV5-1	TRBJ1-4	TRBD1	CASSTGQLFSEKLFF	TGCGCCAGCAGTACGGGACAGCTTTTTTCCGAAAAACTGTTTTTT
TRBV19	TRBJ1-4	.	CASSIWTRADEKLFF	TGTGCCAGTAGTATCTGGACCAGAGCGGATGAAAAACTGTTTTTT
TRBV18	TRBJ1-1	.	CASLREVNTEAFF	TGTGCCAGCTTAAGGGAGGTGAACACTGAAGCTTTCTTT
TRBV2	TRBJ2-1	TRBD1	CASSADRDNEQFF	TGTGCCAGCAGTGCGGACAGGGACAATGAGCAGTTCTTC
TRBV4-3	TRBJ1-1	.	CASSPEMNTEAFF	TGCGCCAGCAGCCCGGAAATGAACACTGAAGCTTTCTTT